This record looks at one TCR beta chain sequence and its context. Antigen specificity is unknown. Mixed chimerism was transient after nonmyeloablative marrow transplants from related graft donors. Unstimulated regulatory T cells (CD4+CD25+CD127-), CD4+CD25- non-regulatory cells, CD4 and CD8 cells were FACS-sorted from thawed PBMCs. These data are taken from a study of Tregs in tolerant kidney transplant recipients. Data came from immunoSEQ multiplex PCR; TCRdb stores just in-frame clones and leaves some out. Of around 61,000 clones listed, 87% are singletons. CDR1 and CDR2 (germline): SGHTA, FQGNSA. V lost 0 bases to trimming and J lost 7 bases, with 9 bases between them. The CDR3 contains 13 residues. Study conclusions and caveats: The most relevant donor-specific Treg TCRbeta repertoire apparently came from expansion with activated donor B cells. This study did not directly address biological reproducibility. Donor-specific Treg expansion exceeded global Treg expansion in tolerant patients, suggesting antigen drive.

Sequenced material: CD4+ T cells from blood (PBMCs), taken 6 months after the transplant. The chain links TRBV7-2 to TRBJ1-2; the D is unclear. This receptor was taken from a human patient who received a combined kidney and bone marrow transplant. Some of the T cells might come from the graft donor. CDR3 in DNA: TGTGCCAGCAGCTTAGCCCTAAGAAGTGGCTACACCTTC. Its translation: CASSLALRSGYTF.